Presented here are 22 T cell receptor beta chains from one specimen sequenced in a study of CD8+CD57+ T cells in acquired aplastic anemia. The study profiled TCR beta VDJ and CDR3 using genomic DNA as template. TCRdb independently ran MiXCR on the reads; one entry per CDR3 protein. The profile shows roughly 170,000 distinct CDR3 sequences, 60% to 70% of them singletons. Sequenced input: sorted CD4+, CD8+, or CD8+CD57+ T cells (not recorded which) from PBMCs. These receptors were taken from a human donor in good health.

Points on this clonotype: One end of the junction varies from germline; a read error may be responsible. The chain combines TRBV7-7 with TRBJ2-5; the match to TRBD2 covers 10 bases. Germline V lookup: CDR1 SSHAT, CDR2 FNYEAQ (reference sequence). The CDR3 covers 17 residues. For the CDR3, the DNA is TGTGCTAGCAGCCCAAAAAAAGCGGGAGGGCCTCCAGAGACCCAGTACTTC. As protein: CASSPKKAGGPPETQYF.

The V and J genes are TRBV7-9 and TRBJ2-3, with D tentatively TRBD1 (5 bases). The CDR3 consists of 12 residues. Trimming stripped 4 bases from V and 7 bases from J, with 9 bases between. Germline CDR1 reads SEHNR; CDR2 reads FQNEAQ (reference sequence). CDR3 region: CASSSTVNTQYF. The CDR3, as DNA: TGTGCCAGCAGCTCGACAGTAAATACGCAGTATTTT.

The chain carries TRBV7-9 and TRBJ1-2; D unclear. This CDR3 has 12 residues. The V gene lost 0 bases and the J gene lost 8 bases, with 7 bases spanning the gap. Germline V gives CDR1 SEHNR, CDR2 FQNEAQ (reference sequence). The chain's CDR3 is CASSLAGYGYTF. The CDR3 nucleotides are TGTGCCAGCAGCTTAGCAGGGTACGGCTACACCTTC.

The gene calls are TRBV9 and TRBJ1-1; D is undetermined. Trimming took off 3 bases at V and 3 bases at J, with 12 bases between the two ends. The CDR3 is 14 residues long. Germline-derived CDR1 and CDR2 are SGDLS and YYNGEE. Written as DNA, the CDR3 is TGTGCCAGCAGCGCCGAGGGCCGGTACACTGAAGCTTTCTTT. Encoded protein: CASSAEGRYTEAFF.

This clonotype was picked up many times. CDR3 protein: CASSPRQGADTQYF. DNA of the CDR3: TGTGCCAGCTCACCACGACAGGGGGCAGATACGCAGTATTTT. This sequence joins TRBV18 and TRBJ2-3; 9 nucleotides match TRBD1. With 1 base clipped from V and 4 bases from J, the junction kept 0 bases outside the gene matches. The CDR3 consists of 14 residues. The germline gives CDR1 KGHSH, CDR2 LQKENI.

V usage is TRBV7-8 and J usage is TRBJ2-3; TRBD2 might be the D (6 bases). Germline lookup yields CDR1 SGHVS and CDR2 FQNEAQ. The CDR3 consists of 14 residues. Deletions cut 3 bases from V and 3 bases from J, with 10 bases between. In DNA form, the CDR3 reads TGTGCCAGCAGCTTCGGCGGAGGGACAGATACGCAGTATTTT. It yields the protein CASSFGGGTDTQYF.

The chain combines TRBV9 with TRBJ2-3, with TRBD1 matching over 7 bases. The V gene's germline CDR1 is SGDLS and CDR2 YYNGEE. The CDR3 runs 14 residues. V shed 7 bases and J 0 bases; nucleotides not matched to a gene: 5. CDR3 bases: TGTGCCAGCCGCAAGACAGGGAGCACAGATACGCAGTATTTT. Its translation is CASRKTGSTDTQYF. The whole variable domain, remainder taken from reference TRBV9 and TRBJ2-3, is DSGVTQTPKHLITATGQRVTLRCSPRSGDLSVYWYQQSLDQGLQFLIQYYNGEERAKGNILERFSAQQFPDLHSELNLSSLELGDSALYFCASRKTGSTDTQYFGPGTRLTVL.

The chain employs TRBV2 and TRBJ1-1; no clear D gene. Germline lookup yields CDR1 SNHLY and CDR2 FYNNEI. This CDR3 has 14 residues. The V and J ends lost 5 bases and 0 bases respectively, with 10 bases between them. CDR3 nucleotides: TGTGCCAGCAGTTGGGCGAAAATGAACACTGAAGCTTTCTTT. Its protein product is CASSWAKMNTEAFF. Combining the CDR3 with reference TRBV2 and TRBJ1-1 gives the whole variable domain EPEVTQTPSHQVTQMGQEVILRCVPISNHLYFYWYRQILGQKVEFLVSFYNNEISEKSEIFDDQFSVERPDGSNFTLKIRSTKLEDSAMYFCASSWAKMNTEAFFGQGTRLTVV.

The chain has TRBV2 and TRBJ1-4; 7 nucleotides line up with TRBD1. The CDR3 totals 14 residues. CDR1 SNHLY and CDR2 FYNNEI come from the germline V gene. V was pared by 3 bases and J by 7 bases, with 5 bases of the junction left unmatched. The CDR3 sequence: CASSDQGDSEKLFF. CDR3 coding DNA: TGTGCCAGCAGTGACCAGGGGGACTCTGAAAAACTGTTTTTT.

The chain employs TRBV5-1 and TRBJ2-1; TRBD1 might be the D (7 bases). Germline loops: CDR1 SGHRS, CDR2 YFSETQ. Trimming cost V 3 bases and J 9 bases, with 19 bases left between them. CDR3 length: 15 amino acids. Here the CDR3 DNA reads TGCGCCAGCAGCTGGAAGGGGGCAGCCGGGGGTGAGCAGTTCTTC. Translation: CASSWKGAAGGEQFF. Full variable domain (rest looked up from reference TRBV5-1 and TRBJ2-1): KAGVTQTPRYLIKTRGQQVTLSCSPISGHRSVSWYQQTPGQGLQFLFEYFSETQRNKGNFPGRFSGRQFSNSRSEMNVSTLELGDSALYLCASSWKGAAGGEQFFGPGTRLTVL.

Ten or more counts support this clonotype. This chain uses TRBV20-1 with TRBJ2-7, with TRBD2 as a possible D gene (6 bases). Germline loops: CDR1 DFQATT, CDR2 SNEGSKA (reference sequence). The CDR3 runs to 13 residues. Trimming took off 5 bases at V and 0 bases at J, with 11 bases between the two ends. The CDR3 DNA is TGCAGTGCTGAAAGCGGGTACTCCTACGAGCAGTACTTC. Amino acids: CSAESGYSYEQYF.

The chain combines TRBV27 with TRBJ1-2; perhaps TRBD1 as D (6 bases). Germline V gene data show CDR1 as MNHEY and CDR2 as SMNVEV (reference sequence). The CDR3 contains 14 residues. Trimming took off 0 bases at V and 8 bases at J, with 13 bases between the two ends. The CDR3 spells CASSLSGGVLGYTF. Written as DNA, the CDR3 is TGTGCCAGCAGTTTATCCGGGGGCGTTTTGGGCTACACCTTC.

This clonotype showed up many times. This sequence joins TRBV29-1 and TRBJ2-7; D is unclear. The CDR3 totals 12 residues. The V gene lost 5 bases and the J gene lost 0 bases, with 8 bases spanning the gap. Germline V gives CDR1 SQVTM, CDR2 ANQGSEA. The CDR3 region is CSVFASSYEQYF. The CDR3, as DNA: TGCAGCGTTTTCGCCAGCTCCTACGAGCAGTACTTC.

This chain uses TRBV7-3 with TRBJ2-5; the match to TRBD1 covers 8 bases. CDR1 is SGHTA, CDR2 FQGTGA, per germline. With 5 bases clipped from V and 10 bases from J, the junction kept 9 bases outside the gene matches. This CDR3 is 13 amino acids long. The CDR3 bases are TGTGCCAGCAGCGCCCCGACAGGGGAGGTCCAGTACTTC. It codes for CASSAPTGEVQYF.

This clonotype appeared a few times. V and J are TRBV2 and TRBJ2-7; D unclear. Germline V gene sequence: CDR1 SNHLY, CDR2 FYNNEI. The CDR3 covers 12 residues. V lost 7 bases and J 4 bases, leaving 11 bases between the germline ends. The CDR3 protein is CASTFKIYEQYF. The CDR3 bases are TGTGCCAGCACCTTTAAGATTTACGAGCAGTACTTC.

The chain carries TRBV15 and TRBJ1-2; perhaps TRBD1 as D (5 bases). The germline V gene has CDR1 LNHNV and CDR2 YYDKDF (reference sequence). This CDR3 region has 15 residues. The V gene lost 0 bases and the J gene lost 6 bases, with 14 bases spanning the gap. CDR3: CATSRDGWGSDGYTF. In DNA, the CDR3 is TGTGCCACCAGCAGAGATGGATGGGGGTCAGATGGCTACACCTTC.

The CDR3 sequence: CASSPLGLTAPNEQYF. Written as DNA, the CDR3 is TGTGCCAGCAGTCCACTGGGACTCACAGCTCCTAACGAGCAGTACTTC. The chain recombines TRBV7-2 with TRBJ2-7; tentatively, D is TRBD2 (6 bases). The CDR3 is 16 amino acids. Trimming left V 6 bases short and J 5 bases short, with 23 bases between. Germline CDR1 reads SGHTA; CDR2 reads FQGNSA.

Remarks on this clonotype: A read error may produce the germline difference seen at one junction end. The rearrangement uses TRBV7-3 and TRBJ1-2; 9 bases agree with TRBD1. The CDR3 loop spans 14 amino acids. Looked up from germline, CDR1 is SGHTA and CDR2 is FQGTGA. In DNA form, the CDR3 reads TGTGCCGGCAGCTTAGGTGGGACAGGGAAGGGCTACACCTTC. It is translated as CAGSLGGTGKGYTF.

V and J are TRBV20-1 and TRBJ2-3; unclear D gene. CDR3 size: 16 residues. V dropped 1 base and J dropped 7 bases, with 21 bases sitting between them. Germline V CDR1 and CDR2: DFQATT, SNEGSKA (reference sequence). CDR3 bases: TGCAGTGCTAGAGGGGTAGCTCCAGAGGCACTAAATACGCAGTATTTT. Translating it yields CSARGVAPEALNTQYF.

This sequence joins TRBV7-9 and TRBJ2-7, with 9 bases aligning to TRBD1. Germline CDR1 reads SEHNR; CDR2 reads FQNEAQ (reference sequence). V trimming: 7 bases; J trimming: 5 bases; junction bases outside the gene matches: 9. This CDR3 is 14 amino acids long. CDR3 loop: CASILAGTGNEQYF. The CDR3 DNA reads as TGTGCCAGCATCCTGGCCGGGACAGGGAACGAGCAGTACTTC.

V and J are TRBV20-1 and TRBJ2-7; the match to TRBD2 covers 9 bases. CDR3 length: 14 amino acids. The V gene end was trimmed by 6 bases and the J gene end by 3 bases; junction bases not matched to a gene: 9. The germline CDR1 and CDR2 sequences are DFQATT and SNEGSKA (reference sequence). The CDR3 nucleotides read TGCAGTGCCAGCAGCGGGACTAGCAGCTACGAGCAGTACTTC. Amino acid sequence: CSASSGTSSYEQYF.

The V gene is TRBV20-1, the J gene TRBJ1-1, with a possible D match to TRBD1 (6 bases). Germline loops: CDR1 DFQATT, CDR2 SNEGSKA (reference sequence). The CDR3 length is 12 residues. V lost 0 bases and J lost 7, with 9 bases in between. CDR3 nucleotides: TGCAGTGCTAGAGATAACAGGGATGAAGCTTTCTTT. This encodes CSARDNRDEAFF.